The source of this T cell receptor beta chain is a study of blood T cell repertoires in COVID-19. About the research overall: Samples came from the United States, Italy and Spain, spanning acute and convalescent COVID-19.

CDR3 length: 14 amino acids. V lost 4 bases and J lost 5; bases outside the gene matches: 5. Germline-derived CDR1 and CDR2 are SGHTA and FQGTGA. Profiled with immunoSEQ multiplex PCR; TCRdb holds only in-frame clones, not every one. The data hold over 150,000 clones, with over 80% observed a single time. This clone was counted only a few times. V gene TRBV7-3 combines with J gene TRBJ1-2; 9 nucleotides match TRBD1. The sequence derives from a woman aged 55-69 years with acute or convalescent COVID-19. The sequenced sample consisted of peripheral blood. CDR3 in amino acids: CASSSAGTGYGYTF. Written as DNA, the CDR3 is TGTGCCAGCAGCTCCGCCGGGACAGGGTATGGCTACACCTTC.